This entry lists 21 T cell receptor beta chains sequenced from one sample in a study of blood T cell repertoires in COVID-19. Sequencing was performed with immunoSEQ multiplex PCR; in TCRdb, only in-frame clones are kept and a portion is missing. The repertoire holds roughly 140,000 clones, with approximately 80% as singletons. Input material: peripheral blood. The receptors originated from a human donor in a cohort sampled during active COVID-19.

V usage is TRBV7-3 and J usage is TRBJ2-1, with TRBD2 as a possible D gene (6 bases). Between the trimmed V and J ends, which lost 0 bases and 2 bases, there was a span of 14 bases. The CDR3 spans 17 residues. Germline V gene sequence: CDR1 SGHTA, CDR2 FQGTGA. CDR3 sequence: CASSLTGAGLTYNEQFF. The CDR3 coding sequence is TGTGCCAGCAGCTTAACTGGGGCGGGGTTAACCTACAATGAGCAGTTCTTC. The complete variable domain, with remaining parts taken from reference TRBV7-3 and TRBJ2-1, reads GAGVSQTPSNKVTEKGKYVELRCDPISGHTALYWYRQSLGQGPEFLIYFQGTGAADDSGLPNDRFFAVRPEGSVSTLKIQRTERGDSAVYLCASSLTGAGLTYNEQFFGPGTRLTVL.

The rearrangement uses TRBV7-2 and TRBJ2-7; 7 positions agree with TRBD1. The germline CDR1 and CDR2 sequences are SGHTA and FQGNSA. This CDR3 is built from 17 residues. V lost 3 bases to trimming and J lost 0 bases; unmatched junction nucleotides: 11. This CDR3 reads CASSFTRQGLSSYEQYF. The CDR3 bases are TGTGCCAGCAGCTTCACCCGACAGGGCTTGAGCTCCTACGAGCAGTACTTC.

This chain joins TRBV5-6 and TRBJ2-3; D perhaps matches TRBD2 (5 bases). CDR1 is SGHDT and CDR2 is YYEEEE in the germline V gene. V was trimmed by 1 base and J by 4 bases, leaving 7 bases between them. The CDR3 covers 13 residues. DNA for the CDR3: TGTGCCAGCAGCTTGAGCGGCTCAGATACGCAGTATTTT. Its translation is CASSLSGSDTQYF.

The rearrangement uses TRBV19 and TRBJ1-6, with 10 bases that match TRBD1. CDR1 and CDR2 (germline): LNHDA, SQIVND (reference sequence). The CDR3 runs to 16 residues. Trimming removed 4 bases from V and 9 bases from J; junction bases left unmatched: 9. CDR3 region: CASSKTGTGAGSPLHF. DNA for the CDR3: TGTGCCAGTAGTAAGACCGGGACAGGGGCCGGTTCACCCCTCCACTTT.

This clone came up a few times. The chain employs TRBV4-1 and TRBJ1-2; 7 bases are shared with TRBD1. Germline trimming cut 1 base from V and 8 bases from J; bases unmatched to any gene: 10. The CDR3 length is 15 residues. Germline CDR1 MGHRA, CDR2 YSYEKL. CDR3 loop: CASSQAQQGGYGYTF. The CDR3 bases are TGCGCCAGCAGCCAAGCACAACAAGGGGGCTACGGCTACACCTTC.

The chain joins TRBV29-1 to TRBJ1-1; 7 bases agree with TRBD1. The V and J ends lost 2 bases and 3 bases, in that order; junction bases with no gene match: 9. Per germline, CDR1 SQVTM and CDR2 ANQGSEA. This CDR3 contains 15 residues. The CDR3 DNA is TGCAGCGTTGAAATAGGGGACAGAGCTCACACTGAAGCTTTCTTT. It translates to CSVEIGDRAHTEAFF.

The chain uses TRBV3-1 (or the pseudogene TRBV3-2) and TRBJ2-1; 13 nucleotides agree with TRBD2. Germline V lookup: CDR1 LGHDT, CDR2 YNNKEL (reference sequence). The V segment lost 4 bases and the J segment 15 bases; nucleotides outside the gene matches: 12. CDR3 length: 15 amino acids. CDR3 coding DNA: TGTGCCAGCAGCCCTCGACTAGCGGGGGGCCGGCGGTGGTTCTTC. Its protein product is CASSPRLAGGRRWFF.

This rearrangement joins TRBV7-3 to TRBJ2-1; 7 nucleotides align to TRBD2. The junction had 7 bases not matched to a gene; V was cut back by 5 bases and J by 0 bases. This CDR3 spans 16 amino acids. Germline values: CDR1 SGHTA, CDR2 FQGTGA. The CDR3 reads CASSPGGRSSYNEQFF. Here the CDR3 DNA reads TGTGCCAGCAGCCCCGGCGGGAGAAGCTCCTACAATGAGCAGTTCTTC.

A few counts support this clone. This chain links TRBV7-9 with TRBJ1-5; TRBD1 might be the D (5 bases). The germline V gene has CDR1 SEHNR and CDR2 FQNEAQ (reference sequence). CDR3 length: 15 residues. V was trimmed by 5 bases and J by 2 bases, leaving 13 bases between them. The CDR3: CASSRGWGRNQPQHF. The CDR3 coding sequence is TGTGCCAGCAGCCGGGGGTGGGGCCGCAATCAGCCCCAGCATTTT.

The V and J genes are TRBV7-2 and TRBJ2-4; D might be TRBD2 (6 bases). Trimming removed 4 bases from V and 1 base from J, with 20 bases in between. CDR1 SGHTA and CDR2 FQGNSA come from the germline V gene. CDR3 length: 18 amino acids. CDR3 residues: CASSWRPSAEPAKNIQYF. The CDR3 region has the DNA TGTGCCAGCAGCTGGCGCCCTAGCGCCGAACCTGCCAAAAACATTCAGTACTTC. The full variable domain, with the rest looked up from reference TRBV7-2 and TRBJ2-4, is GAGVSQSPSNKVTEKGKDVELRCDPISGHTALYWYRQSLGQGLEFLIYFQGNSAPDKSGLPSDRFSAERTGGSVSTLTIQRTQQEDSAVYLCASSWRPSAEPAKNIQYFGAGTRLSVL.

The CDR3: CASSLTGARGANVLTF. CDR3 DNA: TGTGCCAGCTCACTGACAGGGGCGAGAGGGGCCAACGTCCTGACTTTC. V usage is TRBV18 and J usage is TRBJ2-6, with 8 bases lining up with TRBD1. In germline, CDR1 is KGHSH, CDR2 LQKENI. The trim removed 4 bases at V and 4 bases at J, leaving 6 bases unmatched. The CDR3 consists of 16 residues.

This clone was counted only a few times. The J gene is TRBJ2-7, the V gene TRBV11-2; a weak D match, TRBD1 (5 bases). Germline values: CDR1 SGHAT, CDR2 FQNNGV. Trimming left V 1 base short and J 2 bases short, with 6 bases between. This CDR3 region has 13 residues. The DNA of the CDR3 is TGTGCCAGCAGCTTAGGGGGCACCTACGAGCAGTACTTC. It encodes CASSLGGTYEQYF. Full variable domain (outside the CDR3, taken from reference TRBV11-2 and TRBJ2-7): EAGVAQSPRYKIIEKRQSVAFWCNPISGHATLYWYQQILGQGPKLLIQFQNNGVVDDSQLPKDRFSAERLKGVDSTLKIQPAKLEDSAVYLCASSLGGTYEQYFGPGTRLTVT.

The V and J genes are TRBV12-5 and TRBJ1-1; D is unclear. CDR1 is LGHNT, CDR2 FRNRAP, per germline. V shed 5 bases and J shed 1 base, with 14 bases lying between them. CDR3 length: 15 residues. The CDR3 DNA is TGTGCTAGTGGTCTCTGGACTCTATCGAACACTGAAGCTTTCTTT. The encoded protein is CASGLWTLSNTEAFF. Variable domain in full (rest from reference TRBV12-5 and TRBJ1-1): DARVTQTPRHKVTEMGQEVTMRCQPILGHNTVFWYRQTMMQGLELLAYFRNRAPLDDSGMPKDRFSAEMPDATLATLKIQPSEPRDSAVYFCASGLWTLSNTEAFFGQGTRLTVV.

V and J are TRBV5-4 and TRBJ2-3, with 7 bases aligning to TRBD2. Trimming removed 0 bases from V and 1 base from J; junction bases left unmatched: 5. The CDR3 covers 16 residues. The germline CDR1 and CDR2 sequences are SGHNT and YYREEE (reference sequence). CDR3 sequence reads: CASSLAMGGCTDTQYF. CDR3 bases: TGTGCCAGCAGCTTGGCCATGGGGGGGTGCACAGATACGCAGTATTTT.

There are a few counts of this clone. CDR3 loop: CASSLGLAGNKETQYF. The CDR3 coding sequence is TGTGCCAGCAGCTTGGGACTAGCGGGAAACAAAGAGACCCAGTACTTC. The chain employs TRBV5-4 and TRBJ2-5; 11 nucleotides match TRBD2. V was pared by 0 bases and J by 3 bases, with 4 bases of the junction left unmatched. The CDR3 consists of 16 residues. In germline, CDR1 is SGHNT, CDR2 YYREEE (reference sequence). Supplemented by reference TRBV5-4 and TRBJ2-5, the full variable domain reads ETGVTQSPTHLIKTRGQQVTLRCSSQSGHNTVSWYQQALGQGPQFIFQYYREEENGRGNFPPRFSGLQFPNYSSELNVNALELDDSALYLCASSLGLAGNKETQYFGPGTRLLVL.

The rearrangement links TRBV24-1 to TRBJ1-2, with a possible D match to TRBD1 (5 bases). The V gene lost 7 bases and the J gene lost 6 bases, with 20 bases spanning the gap. Germline lookup yields CDR1 KGHDR and CDR2 SFDVKD. This CDR3 has 15 residues. DNA for the CDR3: TGTGCCACCAGCACAACCAGGGATGGTAATCATGGCTACACCTTC. Protein product: CATSTTRDGNHGYTF.

This clone was counted only a few times. The chain employs TRBV12-3 or TRBV12-4 and TRBJ1-6, with 11 bases that match TRBD1. The trim removed 7 bases at V and 9 bases at J, leaving 2 bases unmatched. This CDR3 region has 13 residues. Here the CDR3 reads CASKGQGVSPLHF. CDR3 bases: TGTGCCAGCAAGGGACAGGGGGTTTCACCCCTCCACTTT.

This clone was seen just once. This chain uses TRBV12-3 or TRBV12-4 with TRBJ2-1, with 9 positions matching TRBD1. This CDR3 region has 13 residues. V was pared by 5 bases and J by 8 bases, with 4 bases of the junction left unmatched. The CDR3 DNA is TGTGCCAGCAGTCCCGGACAGGGGTATGAGCAGTTCTTC. Protein: CASSPGQGYEQFF.

Only a few counts were recorded for this clone. The V and J genes are TRBV4-3 and TRBJ1-2; D is possibly TRBD1 (5 bases). The CDR3 loop spans 14 amino acids. V lost 4 bases, J lost 6 bases, and 15 bases lay in between. CDR1 is LGHNA, CDR2 YSLEER, per germline. In nucleotides, the CDR3 is TGCGCCAGCAGCCCAGGCGCAGGGTACAATGGCTACACCTTC. Its protein is CASSPGAGYNGYTF.

The rearrangement links TRBV5-8 to TRBJ1-1; D perhaps matches TRBD1 (5 bases). CDR1 is SGHTS, CDR2 YDEGEE, per germline. Trimming pared 4 bases from V and 0 bases from J, leaving 10 bases between. This CDR3 comprises 14 residues. Written as DNA, the CDR3 is TGTGCCAGCAGCGTGACAGTGATGAACACTGAAGCTTTCTTT. It specifies CASSVTVMNTEAFF.

This sequence joins TRBV2 and TRBJ2-7; 8 nucleotides agree with TRBD1. This CDR3 is built from 15 residues. From germline, CDR1 is SNHLY and CDR2 FYNNEI. The V segment lost 6 bases and the J segment 2 bases; nucleotides outside the gene matches: 9. Here the CDR3 reads CASSRGQGGPYEQYF. In nucleotides, the CDR3 is TGTGCCAGCAGCCGTGGACAGGGTGGGCCCTACGAGCAGTACTTC.